This entry is about one T cell receptor beta chain. These data originate in a study of shared clonotypes between healthy human individuals. This CDR3 contains 15 residues. V lost 4 bases, J lost 5 bases, and 9 bases stayed unmatched. Germline values: CDR1 SGDLS, CDR2 YYNGEE. Libraries were prepared by immunoSEQ multiplex PCR; TCRdb keeps only in-frame clonotypes and omits some of them. The data contain 2 million to 2.5 million clones, more than 85% of them singletons. The clonotype was recovered from a man younger than 35 in good health. Some clones in this sample may be carry-over from other donors' samples. The chain couples TRBV9 to TRBJ2-3; 8 nucleotides agree with TRBD2. Material: naive CD4+ T cells from PBMCs. Indicated subset: CD45RA+ positively selected. This CDR3 is CASSPRGGPVDTQYF. CDR3 bases: TGTGCCAGCAGCCCCCGCGGGGGGCCGGTAGATACGCAGTATTTT. The entire variable domain, with the rest obtained from reference TRBV9 and TRBJ2-3, is as follows: DSGVTQTPKHLITATGQRVTLRCSPRSGDLSVYWYQQSLDQGLQFLIQYYNGEERAKGNILERFSAQQFPDLHSELNLSSLELGDSALYFCASSPRGGPVDTQYFGPGTRLTVL.